A few counts support the clone carrying this TCR beta chain. The sample originates from a study of T cells after yellow fever vaccination. MiXCR, applied by TCRdb to the 5' RACE reads, yields one record per CDR3 protein. The sample records 300,000 to 400,000 distinct CDR3 sequences, under 15% being singletons. CDR3 size: 15 residues. The germline V and J ends were trimmed by 6 bases and 6 bases, with 22 bases remaining between them. Germline CDR1 is DFQATT and CDR2 is SNEGSKA (reference sequence). This clonotype was sampled from a man aged 18 to 29 who received the YFV17D yellow fever vaccine. Sequenced here: CD4+ T cells sorted from PBMCs, sampled 15 days after the yellow fever booster vaccination. This rearrangement joins TRBV20-1 to TRBJ2-3, with D unresolved. As DNA, the CDR3 is TGCAGTGCCCCCCCCCCGTCCCGTAATACTGATACGCAGTATTTT. This sequence encodes CSAPPPSRNTDTQYF.